This TCR beta chain was sequenced for a study of neurological immune-mediated disorders. With V trimmed by 4 bases and J by 4 bases, 5 bases remained unmatched. Germline V gene lookup returns CDR1 SGHRS and CDR2 YFSETQ. This CDR3 contains 14 residues. A 10-nucleotide random UMI tagged transcripts in template-switch 5'RACE cDNA synthesis. TCRdb used MiXCR to reprocess the 5' RACE reads, holding one entry per CDR3 protein. This sample has roughly 38,000 distinct CDR3 sequences, with 2.5% found just once. Findings and limits, study-wide: Repertoires from 18 of 34 multiple sclerosis patients grouped phylogenetically into a related-CDR3 cluster, suggesting a possible signature. HTLV-1-associated myelopathy ranked highest for TCR clonal expansion and multiple sclerosis lowest, beneath healthy controls.

Points on this clonotype: Its specificity is not known.

Source material: PBMCs. This clonotype originated in a man aged 25-45 years with multiple sclerosis. This chain uses TRBV5-1 with TRBJ2-3; 8 nucleotides align to TRBD2. CDR3: CASSGAGDADTQYF. The CDR3 DNA is TGCGCCAGCAGCGGAGCGGGAGACGCAGATACGCAGTATTTT.